A single sample is the source of the 15 T cell receptor beta chains below, sequenced in a study of T cells in Graves' hyperthyroidism and ophthalmopathy. The source material, RNA transcripts, was used to amplify TCR beta CDR3 regions. Initially, a first-round RT-PCR of the TCR CDR3 employed the HTBI primer set. Via MiXCR, TCRdb re-called the multiplex PCR reads, giving one row per CDR3 protein. The data contain approximately 610,000 distinct CDR3 sequences, roughly 14% of them singletons. Sequenced material: blood. These receptors came from a woman aged 40 to 49 with Graves' ophthalmopathy.

This clonotype was seen many times. The rearrangement joins TRBV11-1 to TRBJ2-7; D might be TRBD2 (5 bases). Trimming stripped 0 bases from V and 2 bases from J, with 14 bases between. CDR3 length equals 16 residues. Germline loops: CDR1 SGHAT, CDR2 FQDESV (reference sequence). The CDR3 protein is CASSLADSPGTYEQYF. The CDR3 DNA sequence: TGTGCCAGCAGCTTAGCCGATTCACCCGGGACCTACGAGCAGTACTTC.

This clonotype has ten or more counts. The genes are TRBV6-1 and TRBJ2-5; no clear D gene. This CDR3 spans 14 amino acids. Germline V gene lookup returns CDR1 MNHNS and CDR2 SASEGT. Trimming cost V 9 bases and J 1 base, with 15 bases left between them. In DNA, the CDR3 is TGTGCCAGTTCCCTTCCGGGCCTCCAAGAGACCCAGTACTTC. The encoded protein is CASSLPGLQETQYF.

This clonotype has at least ten counts. This chain links TRBV6-1 with TRBJ2-4, with a tentative D call TRBD2 (5 bases). Germline V gene lookup returns CDR1 MNHNS and CDR2 SASEGT. There are 20 residues in the CDR3. V was clipped by 1 base and J by 2 bases, with 24 bases between them. The CDR3 region has the DNA TGTGCCAGCAGTGAAGGTTTTCGAGATTACGCGGGCCTGACCAAAAACATTCAGTACTTC. Its translation: CASSEGFRDYAGLTKNIQYF.

This clonotype was seen repeatedly, ten times or more. The chain links TRBV6-2 or TRBV6-3 to TRBJ1-5; the D gene is possibly TRBD1 (6 bases). V shed 5 bases and J shed 6 bases, with 11 bases lying between them. The germline V gene encodes CDR1 MNHEY and CDR2 SVGEGT. The CDR3 spans 13 residues. CDR3 loop: CASSPTQGQPQHF. CDR3 nucleotides: TGTGCCAGCAGTCCGACACAGGGTCAGCCCCAGCATTTT.

The chain combines TRBV6-2 or TRBV6-3 with TRBJ2-7; D remains unclear. The CDR3 extends over 15 amino acids. Per germline, CDR1 MNHEY and CDR2 SVGEGT. Trimming removed 0 bases from V and 2 bases from J, with 11 bases in between. CDR3 nucleotide sequence: TGTGCCAGCAGTTACTCGGAAAGGGTCCCCTACGAGCAGTACTTC. Translated: CASSYSERVPYEQYF.

This clonotype was detected ten times or more. The chain combines TRBV20-1 with TRBJ1-2; possible D gene TRBD1, 6 bases. The germline CDR1 and CDR2 sequences are DFQATT and SNEGSKA (reference sequence). V was shortened by 5 bases and J by 5 bases, with 18 bases between the two germline ends. CDR3 length: 14 amino acids. CDR3 DNA: TGCAGTGCTGGGGACAATCGGGGGGGATATGGCTACACCTTC. It translates to CSAGDNRGGYGYTF.

This clonotype was seen at least ten times. The genes are TRBV6-1 and TRBJ1-1; D ambiguous. V gave up 5 bases and J gave up 1 base, with 11 bases separating them. Germline CDR1 MNHNS, CDR2 SASEGT. This CDR3 region has 14 residues. Here the CDR3 reads CASSQHSGNTEAFF. CDR3 in DNA: TGTGCCAGCAGTCAACATTCCGGGAACACTGAAGCTTTCTTT.

This clonotype was found many times. The rearrangement links TRBV3-1 to TRBJ1-1; 8 bases line up with TRBD1. J lost 7 bases, V lost 0 bases, and 4 bases had no gene match. This CDR3 comprises 14 residues. CDR1 and CDR2 from the germline V gene are LGHDT and YNNKEL (reference sequence). CDR3 amino acids: CASSQDPGQGEAFF. The CDR3, as DNA: TGTGCCAGCAGCCAAGATCCAGGACAGGGTGAAGCTTTCTTT.

CDR3 sequence: CAIGSGLLDGNTIYF. Here the CDR3 DNA reads TGTGCCATCGGTTCAGGGCTATTGGATGGAAACACCATATATTTT. The chain employs TRBV10-3 and TRBJ1-3; TRBD1 might be the D (5 bases). Germline V gene data show CDR1 as ENHRY and CDR2 as SYGVKD. The CDR3 has 15 amino acids. The ends were cut back, 8 bases at V and 3 bases at J, with 17 bases in the middle.

At least ten counts were recorded for this clonotype. The rearrangement uses TRBV20-1 and TRBJ2-4, with D unclear. Germline CDR1 and CDR2: DFQATT and SNEGSKA (reference sequence). Deletions cut 3 bases from V and 8 bases from J, with 5 bases between. CDR3 size: 10 residues. The CDR3 reads CSASQDIQYF. The DNA for the CDR3 is TGCAGTGCTAGCCAGGACATTCAGTACTTC.

This clonotype was observed many times. This sequence joins TRBV6-2 or TRBV6-3 and TRBJ1-5; D ambiguous. The CDR3 has 14 amino acids. V gave up 2 bases and J gave up 7 bases, with 12 bases separating them. Germline-derived CDR1 and CDR2 are MNHEY and SVGEGT. The CDR3 sequence is CASSYQIQYQPQHF. The CDR3 region has the DNA TGTGCCAGCAGTTACCAGATTCAGTACCAGCCCCAGCATTTT.

This clonotype came up many times. The chain carries TRBV28 and TRBJ2-7; D gene unclear. Trimming pared 6 bases from V and 3 bases from J, leaving 21 bases between. The CDR3 has 16 residues. The germline gives CDR1 MDHEN, CDR2 SYDVKM. The CDR3 DNA is TGTGCCAGCAGCCAAAGAGGTGCAGCGCCCCGCTACGAGCAGTACTTC. Protein: CASSQRGAAPRYEQYF.

This clonotype was counted at least ten times. The chain combines TRBV12-3 or TRBV12-4 with TRBJ2-2; D gene uncertain. Deletions cut 1 base from V and 8 bases from J, with 8 bases between. The CDR3 is made up of 13 amino acids. CDR3 loop: CASSLGLLGELFF. The CDR3, as DNA: TGTGCCAGCAGTTTAGGGCTACTAGGGGAGCTGTTTTTT.

This clonotype was observed many times. The chain combines TRBV12-3 or TRBV12-4 with TRBJ2-7; 14 bases are shared with TRBD2. V shed 6 bases, J shed 4 bases, and the junction held 8 bases outside the gene matches. There are 16 residues in the CDR3. CDR3 sequence reads: CASSTRTSGRWYEQYF. The CDR3 coding sequence is TGTGCCAGCAGCACCCGGACTAGCGGGAGGTGGTACGAGCAGTACTTC.

This clonotype was seen at least ten times. The chain carries TRBV6-5 and TRBJ1-5, with D possibly TRBD1 on 5 matching bases. The germline V and J ends were trimmed by 0 bases and 1 base, with 7 bases remaining between them. This CDR3 is built from 15 residues. Germline V CDR1 and CDR2: MNHEY, SVGAGI. The CDR3 nucleotides read TGTGCCAGCAGTTACTCGTCAGGGAGCAATCAGCCCCAGCATTTT. Translation: CASSYSSGSNQPQHF.